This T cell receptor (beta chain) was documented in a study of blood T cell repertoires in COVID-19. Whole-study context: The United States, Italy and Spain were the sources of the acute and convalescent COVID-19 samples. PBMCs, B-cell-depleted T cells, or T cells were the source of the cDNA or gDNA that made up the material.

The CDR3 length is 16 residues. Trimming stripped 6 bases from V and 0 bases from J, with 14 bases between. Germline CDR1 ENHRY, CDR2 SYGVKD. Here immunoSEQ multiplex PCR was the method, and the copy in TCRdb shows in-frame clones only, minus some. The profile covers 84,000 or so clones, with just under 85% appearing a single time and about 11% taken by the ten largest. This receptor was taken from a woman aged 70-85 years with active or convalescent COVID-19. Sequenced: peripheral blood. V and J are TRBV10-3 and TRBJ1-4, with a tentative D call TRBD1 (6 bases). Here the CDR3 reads CAISPGTLTTNEKLFF. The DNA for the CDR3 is TGTGCCATCAGCCCCGGGACACTCACAACTAATGAAAAACTGTTTTTT.